These 5 T cell receptor beta chains share one sample of origin, sequenced in a study of chemoradiotherapy in HPV16-positive cancers. Repertoires were generated with immunoSEQ multiplex PCR, while TCRdb's copy carries only in-frame clones and drops some. The sample shows some 850 clones, almost 85% of them seen only once. The material sequenced was tumor tissue, taken from a patient who underwent chemoradiotherapy. These receptors all come from a human donor with HPV-associated anogenital cancer.

The gene calls are TRBV27 and TRBJ2-7; the match to TRBD1 covers 9 bases. CDR3 size: 15 residues. Germline assignment: CDR1 MNHEY and CDR2 SMNVEV (reference sequence). Trimming took 6 bases from V and 4 from J; bases not matched to a gene: 10. The CDR3 is CASSLAGTGPYEQYF. The CDR3 nucleotides are TGTGCCAGCAGCCTCGCTGGGACAGGGCCGTACGAGCAGTACTTC.

The chain has TRBV6-6 and TRBJ1-1; unclear D gene. The germline CDR1 and CDR2 sequences are MNHNY and SVGAGI (reference sequence). This CDR3 contains 11 residues. V was pared by 4 bases and J by 5 bases, with 5 bases between. The CDR3 region is CASSLTTEAFF. CDR3 in DNA: TGTGCCAGCAGTTTGACGACTGAAGCTTTCTTT.

This clone was picked up a small number of times. The J gene is TRBJ2-2, the V gene TRBV5-1; 7 bases match TRBD1. CDR1 and CDR2 from the germline V gene are SGHRS and YFSETQ. Trimming removed 4 bases from V and 4 bases from J; junction bases left unmatched: 7. This CDR3 is built from 15 residues. The CDR3 sequence is CASSRQGHSTGELFF. In nucleotides, the CDR3 is TGCGCCAGCAGCCGACAGGGACACAGCACCGGGGAGCTGTTTTTT. Full variable domain (remainder filled in from reference TRBV5-1 and TRBJ2-2): KAGVTQTPRYLIKTRGQQVTLSCSPISGHRSVSWYQQTPGQGLQFLFEYFSETQRNKGNFPGRFSGRQFSNSRSEMNVSTLELGDSALYLCASSRQGHSTGELFFGEGSRLTVL.

The chain carries TRBV5-4 and TRBJ2-1, with 9 positions matching TRBD2. The CDR3 length is 16 residues. Germline lookup yields CDR1 SGHNT and CDR2 YYREEE (reference sequence). V lost 1 base and J lost 3; bases outside the gene matches: 5. In nucleotides, the CDR3 is TGTGCCAGCAGCTTGAACCTAGCGGGAATCTACAATGAGCAGTTCTTC. It yields the protein CASSLNLAGIYNEQFF.

The sample holds one count of this clone. The V and J genes are TRBV6-6 and TRBJ1-2; D is uncertain. The ends were cut back, 2 bases at V and 0 bases at J, with 10 bases in the middle. From germline, CDR1 is MNHNY and CDR2 SVGAGI (reference sequence). The CDR3 is 15 amino acids. CDR3 protein: CASSYVAGANYGYTF. The DNA for the CDR3 is TGTGCCAGCAGTTACGTGGCAGGAGCTAACTATGGCTACACCTTC.